A single sample is the source of the 30 T cell receptor beta chains below, sequenced in a study of post-analysis software for immune sequencing data. Study-level results: Five or six TRBV segments, TRBV5-6, TRBV5-1 and TRBV20-1 among them, were found more frequent in patients than controls.

Libraries were made from TCR beta cDNA, and they carried unique molecular identifiers. MiXCR, run by TCRdb on the PCR reads, gives a single entry per CDR3 protein. The table records 800,000 to 950,000 distinct CDR3 sequences, roughly 50% of them present only once. These TCRs are of unknown antigen specificity. The sequenced sample was blood. These receptors were taken from a girl aged 5-17 years with multiple sclerosis.

The chain combines TRBV6-6 with TRBJ2-1, with D possibly being TRBD1 or TRBD2 (5 bases each). V lost 3 bases and J lost 5, with 8 bases in between. CDR3 length: 13 residues. In germline, CDR1 is MNHNY, CDR2 SVGAGI (reference sequence). CDR3 sequence: CASSYGGHNEQFF. The CDR3 coding sequence is TGTGCCAGCAGTTATGGGGGACACAATGAGCAGTTCTTC.

The rearrangement uses TRBV20-1 and TRBJ2-3; 8 bases match TRBD2. CDR1 is DFQATT and CDR2 is SNEGSKA in the germline V gene (reference sequence). This CDR3 has 13 amino acids. The CDR3 DNA sequence: TGCAGATGCGGGGGGCCCCCCACAGATACGCAGTATTTT. Protein: CRCGGPPTDTQYF.

The CDR3 region has the DNA TGCGCCAGCAGTAGCGGGACTAGTCGAGATACGCAGTATTTT. This gives the protein CASSSGTSRDTQYF. The chain has TRBV5-1 and TRBJ2-3, with TRBD2 matching over 8 bases. Germline lookup yields CDR1 SGHRS and CDR2 YFSETQ. The CDR3 has 14 amino acids. The V segment lost 5 bases and the J segment 5 bases; nucleotides outside the gene matches: 7.

Note on this clonotype: One end of the junction fails to match germline, which may point to a read error. The chain carries TRBV6-1 and TRBJ1-5, with 9 bases lining up with TRBD1. The CDR3 loop spans 14 amino acids. The germline V gene has CDR1 MNHNS and CDR2 SASEGT. CDR3 sequence: CASNRDRVSQPQHF. The CDR3, as DNA: TGCGCCAGCAACCGGGACAGGGTGAGTCAGCCCCAGCATTTT.

V usage is TRBV12-3 or TRBV12-4 and J usage is TRBJ2-7, with 11 bases that match TRBD2. The trim removed 8 bases at V and 3 bases at J, leaving 6 bases unmatched. The CDR3 contains 14 residues. DNA for the CDR3: TGTGCCAGCGGGGGACTAGCGGATATCTACGAGCAGTACTTC. Protein sequence: CASGGLADIYEQYF.

The DNA for the CDR3 is TGTGCCAGCAGAAGATCCGGGACAGGGGGCCCTCCCTCGTACTTC. Amino acid sequence: CASRRSGTGGPPSYF. J is TRBJ2-5 and V is TRBV27; 12 bases line up with TRBD1. Losses at the gene ends were 6 bases for V and 13 bases for J; bases not matched to a gene: 15. CDR1 is MNHEY, CDR2 SMNVEV, per germline (reference sequence). This CDR3 is built from 15 residues.

The rearrangement uses TRBV5-1 and TRBJ2-7; perhaps D is TRBD1 or TRBD2 (5 bases each). Germline V gene sequence: CDR1 SGHRS, CDR2 YFSETQ. The CDR3 has 15 amino acids. Trimming left V 5 bases short and J 2 bases short, with 17 bases between. The CDR3 loop reads CASSRGAGTTYEQYF. The DNA of the CDR3 is TGCGCCAGCAGTAGAGGGGCAGGGACGACCTACGAGCAGTACTTC.

V and J are TRBV5-5 and TRBJ2-7; 7 bases line up with TRBD1. The J call is uncertain, as TRBJ2-5 better fits the DNA end. This CDR3 contains 17 residues. Germline V gives CDR1 SGHKS, CDR2 YYEKEE (reference sequence). This chain's CDR3 is CASSLSPPGQSQGTQYF. The CDR3 DNA follows: TGTGCCAGCAGCTTGTCCCCACCGGGACAGAGCCAGGGGACCCAGTACTTC.

The chain couples TRBV11-2 to TRBJ2-1; D unclear. Germline V gene sequence: CDR1 SGHAT, CDR2 FQNNGV. The CDR3 totals 13 residues. V was cut by 9 bases and J by 9 bases, with 18 bases left in between. The CDR3 bases are TGTGCCAGTATCCCTCAAGGTCGTGGTGAGCAGTTCTTC. It codes for CASIPQGRGEQFF.

CDR3 loop: CASSSSGSGEQFF. CDR3 coding DNA: TGCGCCAGCAGCTCTAGCGGGAGTGGCGAGCAGTTCTTC. This chain joins TRBV4-1 and TRBJ2-1; 10 nucleotides match TRBD2. Germline V gene sequence: CDR1 MGHRA, CDR2 YSYEKL. V lost 5 bases and J lost 10; bases outside the gene matches: 5. The CDR3 has 13 amino acids.

The chain links TRBV20-1 to TRBJ2-5; D is undetermined. CDR1 is DFQATT, CDR2 SNEGSKA, per germline (reference sequence). The ends were cut back, 3 bases at V and 9 bases at J, with 17 bases in the middle. The CDR3 covers 13 residues. The CDR3 DNA reads TGCAGTGCTAGCCGGCTACCTTCTTTGTCCCAGTACTTC. Translating gives CSASRLPSLSQYF.

The CDR3 protein is CSAGRKTETQYF. For the CDR3, the DNA is TGCAGCGCCGGGAGAAAGACAGAGACCCAGTACTTC. The chain couples TRBV29-1 to TRBJ2-5, with D maybe TRBD2 (6 bases). CDR1 is SQVTM, CDR2 ANQGSEA, per germline. V was cut by 7 bases and J by 4 bases, with 13 bases left in between. There are 12 residues in the CDR3.

This chain links TRBV28 with TRBJ1-5; D uncertain. The CDR3 has 14 amino acids. Trimming removed 5 bases from V and 0 bases from J, with 8 bases in between. Germline CDR1 MDHEN, CDR2 SYDVKM. This CDR3 is CASSPIYSNQPQHF. The DNA of the CDR3 is TGTGCCAGCAGTCCTATATATAGCAATCAGCCCCAGCATTTT. The full variable domain, completed using reference TRBV28 and TRBJ1-5, is DVKVTQSSRYLVKRTGEKVFLECVQDMDHENMFWYRQDPGLGLRLIYFSYDVKMKEKGDIPEGYSVSREKKERFSLILESASTNQTSMYLCASSPIYSNQPQHFGDGTRLSIL.

This clonotype was detected only a few times. V gene TRBV7-9 combines with J gene TRBJ1-2, with 8 nucleotides matching TRBD1. Germline CDR1 reads SEHNR; CDR2 reads FQNEAQ (reference sequence). This CDR3 region has 16 residues. The V segment lost 6 bases and the J segment 8 bases; nucleotides outside the gene matches: 17. The CDR3 DNA follows: TGTGCCAGCAGTTTACCGCGGGACAGGCTATTAAAGGGCTACACCTTC. Translating it yields CASSLPRDRLLKGYTF.

The chain's CDR3 is CASNPAGSSYEQYF. The CDR3 region has the DNA TGTGCCAGCAACCCCGCAGGGTCTAGTTACGAGCAGTACTTC. The chain joins TRBV11-2 to TRBJ2-7, with D possibly being TRBD1 (5 bases). The CDR3 has 14 amino acids. Per germline, CDR1 SGHAT and CDR2 FQNNGV. Trimming took off 7 bases at V and 4 bases at J, with 17 bases between the two ends.

The chain uses TRBV15 and TRBJ2-3; 10 bases line up with TRBD1. Germline V gives CDR1 LNHNV, CDR2 YYDKDF (reference sequence). CDR3 length: 15 residues. V was clipped by 4 bases and J by 2 bases; unmatched bases: 3. The CDR3 nucleotides are TGTGCCACCAGCAAGGACAGGGGGTACACAGATACGCAGTATTTT. This encodes CATSKDRGYTDTQYF.

The sample holds a few counts of this clonotype. V usage is TRBV7-2 and J usage is TRBJ2-3, with D maybe TRBD2 (6 bases). Germline V gene data show CDR1 as SGHTA and CDR2 as FQGNSA. This CDR3 spans 15 amino acids. Trimming shortened V by 4 bases and J by 0 bases, and 11 bases separated the two germline ends. As DNA, the CDR3 is TGTGCCAGCAGCTGGGGGACTGCTAGCACAGATACGCAGTATTTT. Encoded protein: CASSWGTASTDTQYF. Based on the CDR3 plus reference TRBV7-2 and TRBJ2-3, the full variable domain is GAGVSQSPSNKVTEKGKDVELRCDPISGHTALYWYRQSLGQGLEFLIYFQGNSAPDKSGLPSDRFSAERTGGSVSTLTIQRTQQEDSAVYLCASSWGTASTDTQYFGPGTRLTVL.

This clonotype was recorded a few times. This chain links TRBV5-1 with TRBJ2-5; D is undetermined. The J call is doubtful: the DNA matches TRBJ2-7 better. The CDR3 loop spans 15 amino acids. Germline-derived CDR1 and CDR2 are SGHRS and YFSETQ. The CDR3 sequence: CASSPLWVPNHEQYF. CDR3 in DNA: TGCGCCAGCAGCCCCCTTTGGGTCCCAAACCACGAGCAGTACTTC.

V usage is TRBV7-9 and J usage is TRBJ1-2; D perhaps matches TRBD1 (5 bases). The CDR3 is made up of 12 amino acids. Germline CDR1 SEHNR, CDR2 FQNEAQ (reference sequence). Trimming took off 5 bases at V and 3 bases at J, with 7 bases between the two ends. CDR3 region: CASSDSDYGYTF. The CDR3 DNA follows: TGTGCCAGCAGCGACAGCGACTATGGCTACACCTTC.

V gene TRBV10-3 combines with J gene TRBJ2-2; perhaps TRBD2 as D (5 bases). Trimming removed 2 bases at V and 7 bases at J, with 20 bases between. The CDR3 runs 17 residues. In germline, CDR1 is ENHRY, CDR2 SYGVKD. The CDR3 bases are TGTGCCATCAGTGAGGCCTTTTCTAGGACTGGGAGCGGGGAGCTGTTTTTT. Translated, it gives CAISEAFSRTGSGELFF.

This clonotype has a handful of counts. V and J are TRBV2 and TRBJ2-6; 9 nucleotides agree with TRBD1. The CDR3 contains 16 residues. CDR1 SNHLY and CDR2 FYNNEI come from the germline V gene. The V and J ends lost 6 bases and 0 bases, in that order; junction bases with no gene match: 3. The DNA of the CDR3 is TGTGCCAGCAGCTACAGGGGGCTCTCTGGGGCCAACGTCCTGACTTTC. Translation: CASSYRGLSGANVLTF.

CDR3 sequence: CASSFRAGSEKLFF. For the CDR3, the DNA is TGTGCCAGCAGCTTTCGGGCAGGGTCTGAAAAACTGTTTTTT. The chain has TRBV7-9 and TRBJ1-4; D may be TRBD1 (5 bases). V lost 3 bases, J lost 7 bases, and 12 bases lay in between. The CDR3 spans 14 residues. Germline V gene lookup returns CDR1 SEHNR and CDR2 FQNEAQ (reference sequence).

CDR3 residues: CASSLSGRAHEQYF. The DNA of the CDR3 is TGCGCCAGCAGCCTTAGCGGGAGGGCGCACGAGCAGTACTTC. This sequence joins TRBV4-1 and TRBJ2-7; TRBD2 agrees at 11 bases. The CDR3 has 14 amino acids. V gave up 4 bases and J gave up 5 bases; unmatched junction bases: 4. Germline lookup yields CDR1 MGHRA and CDR2 YSYEKL.

The J gene is TRBJ2-7, the V gene TRBV2, with a possible D match to TRBD1 (6 bases). This CDR3 has 12 amino acids. CDR1 is SNHLY, CDR2 FYNNEI, per germline. Deletions cut 7 bases from V and 3 bases from J, with 10 bases between. The CDR3 reads CASTGQLYEQYF. In DNA, the CDR3 is TGTGCCAGCACCGGACAGCTCTACGAGCAGTACTTC.

The CDR3 nucleotides are TGTGCCAGCAGTTATCGGGTTGCGGGAGCTCCAAGCAAAACAGATACGCAGTATTTT. Translating gives CASSYRVAGAPSKTDTQYF. The rearrangement joins TRBV6-5 to TRBJ2-3; 7 bases map to TRBD2. Germline CDR1 and CDR2: MNHEY and SVGAGI. J gave up 3 bases and V 3 bases, and 18 bases lay outside the gene matches. The CDR3 spans 19 residues.

The CDR3 is CSVGPDNQPQHF. The DNA for the CDR3 is TGCAGCGTTGGTCCAGACAATCAGCCCCAGCATTTT. The chain combines TRBV29-1 with TRBJ1-5; D not certain. The CDR3 has 12 residues. V lost 4 bases and J 3 bases, leaving 7 bases between the germline ends. Germline V gene data show CDR1 as SQVTM and CDR2 as ANQGSEA.

This sequence joins TRBV30 and TRBJ1-2; 9 bases fit TRBD1. This CDR3 region has 15 residues. V lost 0 bases to trimming and J lost 6 bases; unmatched junction nucleotides: 8. The V gene's germline CDR1 is GTSNPN and CDR2 SVGIG (reference sequence). The CDR3 spells CAWSVPENRGHGYTF. In nucleotides, the CDR3 is TGTGCCTGGAGTGTCCCGGAAAACAGGGGGCATGGCTACACCTTC.

The chain recombines TRBV20-1 with TRBJ1-1; D is unclear. Germline V CDR1 and CDR2: DFQATT, SNEGSKA (reference sequence). The V gene lost 5 bases and the J gene lost 1 base, with 11 bases spanning the gap. The CDR3 loop spans 13 amino acids. The CDR3, as DNA: TGCAGTGCTCTATGGGTCGGGAACACTGAAGCTTTCTTT. Its protein product is CSALWVGNTEAFF.

The CDR3 spells CAISEPSGSGTDTQYF. The DNA for the CDR3 is TGTGCCATCAGTGAACCCAGCGGGAGCGGGACAGATACGCAGTATTTT. The chain uses TRBV10-3 and TRBJ2-3; 8 bases are shared with TRBD2. Germline V lookup: CDR1 ENHRY, CDR2 SYGVKD. Trimming removed 3 bases from V and 3 bases from J; junction bases left unmatched: 8. The CDR3 has 16 amino acids.

The chain couples TRBV7-2 to TRBJ1-5, with D maybe TRBD1 (5 bases). Germline V gene data show CDR1 as SGHTA and CDR2 as FQGNSA. V was pared by 5 bases and J by 5 bases, with 13 bases between. CDR3 length: 14 residues. The CDR3 DNA reads as TGTGCCAGCAGCGCTCGGTCGGGGGATCAGCCCCAGCATTTT. It translates to CASSARSGDQPQHF.